These T cell receptor beta chains were read from a single sample in a study of tumor-infiltrating lymphocytes in primary liver carcinoma. Each CDR3 protein gets one entry after TCRdb re-called the multiplex PCR reads with MiXCR. The sample lists 200,000 or so distinct CDR3 sequences; 65% were seen once. The sequenced material came from peripheral blood. All receptors derive from a woman aged 60-75 years with primary liver carcinoma and hepatitis B virus infection. The conserved cysteine and the conserved F or W are not part of the CDR3 here. Clone sizes are given selectively: once, few, many, or a class where the clone is expanded.

J gene,clone size,V gene,CDR3 protein
TRBJ2-1,medium-sized,TRBV11-2,ASSLEGGENNEQF
TRBJ1-1,many,TRBV12-3/TRBV12-4,ASNKRTENTEAF
TRBJ2-2,medium-sized,TRBV11-2,ASSFRETGELF
TRBJ2-7,many,TRBV11-1,ASSLGWGVYEQY
TRBJ2-5,-,TRBV5-1,ASSFPGEETQY
TRBJ2-2,-,TRBV28,ASTSQGVTGELF
TRBJ1-6,-,TRBV12-3/TRBV12-4,ASSPPGGIGSPLH
TRBJ2-7,-,TRBV10-2,ASSVAYEQY
TRBJ2-7,many,TRBV5-4,ASSAGRVPYEQY
TRBJ1-2,many,TRBV6-5,ASSSPGQAFYGYT
TRBJ2-7,-,TRBV11-2,VSSSLRRQGAYEQY
TRBJ2-5,-,TRBV6-5,DSTYRGWGTGETQY
TRBJ2-7,-,TRBV6-1,ASRSSMRVWEQY
TRBJ2-1,-,TRBV4-2,TNSQDRGDRVTF
TRBJ2-7,-,TRBV11-2,ASSSSVQDEQN
TRBJ2-2,-,TRBV11-2,ASSLYLRGRRGTGELF
TRBJ1-1,-,TRBV18,ASSPEVGGWTETF
TRBJ2-5,many,TRBV29-1,SAPGFRQETQY
TRBJ1-4,-,TRBV19,ACKSPGRSSEKLF
TRBJ2-1,-,TRBV11-3,ANSLQGADNEQF
TRBJ2-1,once,TRBV4-1,ASSSPTSGSANEQF
TRBJ2-3,-,TRBV6-1,VSSEGVWDTQY
TRBJ2-3,-,TRBV7-2,ASSSGQTTDTQY
TRBJ1-2,many,TRBV12-3/TRBV12-4,ASSFWHLRRYGYT
TRBJ2-1,few,TRBV5-1,ASSLVDGAYNEQF
TRBJ2-7,-,TRBV11-2,ASRPRGQGVYEQY
TRBJ1-3,-,TRBV7-8,ASSRTGSSGNTIY
TRBJ2-1,-,TRBV11-2,ASSLDGSHNEQF
TRBJ2-7,-,TRBV11-2,ASSLGLRAVGGEQC
TRBJ2-5,-,TRBV20-1,SAQRTSGQQETQY
TRBJ2-7,-,TRBV11-2,ASRYGWRASGSEQY
TRBJ2-5,-,TRBV11-2,VSSPTGTGSETQY
TRBJ1-1,many,TRBV6-6,ASRPGRGRLNTEAF
TRBJ2-2,many,TRBV6-2/TRBV6-3,ASSYNSGQGGTGELF
TRBJ2-7,few,TRBV5-1,ASSLKLAGGPEEQY
TRBJ1-1,many,TRBV13,ASSFTGGSTEAF
TRBJ2-1,-,TRBV6-1,ASSRLASGRPEQF
TRBJ1-2,-,TRBV12-3/TRBV12-4,ASTIDRNYRYT
TRBJ1-2,-,TRBV5-4,ASSPTVGTYGYT
TRBJ2-3,-,TRBV12-5,ASGSLGTLGEGTQY
TRBJ2-3,many,TRBV4-1,ASSHPGSRGAEDTQY
TRBJ2-1,-,TRBV11-3,ASSLGGTDSRYREQF
TRBJ2-7,-,TRBV6-5,ASSHPTGPGLVGAYEQY
TRBJ2-4,few,TRBV10-2,ASSDLAGGPGAKNIQY
TRBJ1-1,-,TRBV11-2,AGSLGHRADTEAS
TRBJ2-5,-,TRBV6-5,ASSFRDGSRETQY